A selection of T cell receptor beta chains follows, all from one sample in a study of T cells in Graves' hyperthyroidism and ophthalmopathy. MiXCR was run by TCRdb on the multiplex PCR reads, yielding one entry per CDR3 protein. The top ten hold roughly 8.3% of the sample, which has hundreds of thousands of distinct CDR3 sequences, around 13% seen once. Material for sequencing was blood. The receptors come from a woman aged 18-29 years with Graves' hyperthyroidism. Both conserved end residues are part of each CDR3. A D gene is named only where the DNA matches it firmly. Clone size is shown for a subset of rows, as once, few, many or a class of expanded clone.

abundance: -; j_gene: TRBJ2-5; v_gene: TRBV20-1; d_gene: TRBD2; CDR3nt: TGCAGTGCTAGTGAACCTAAATGGACTAGCGGGAGGGGATTACAAGAGACCCAGTACTTC; CDR3aa: CSASEPKWTSGRGLQETQYF
abundance: many; j_gene: TRBJ2-7; v_gene: TRBV6-2/TRBV6-3; d_gene: TRBD2; CDR3nt: TGTGCCAGCAACCGGGACTACTTCTACGAGCAGTACTTC; CDR3aa: CASNRDYFYEQYF
abundance: many; j_gene: TRBJ1-5; v_gene: TRBV20-1; d_gene: -; CDR3nt: TGCAGTGCCATGTCTTGGGGGAAGGGCAATCAGCCCCAGCATTTT; CDR3aa: CSAMSWGKGNQPQHF
abundance: -; j_gene: TRBJ1-2; v_gene: TRBV5-6; d_gene: TRBD1; CDR3nt: TGTGCCAGCAGCTTGGGACAGGGAGTCGGCTACACCTTC; CDR3aa: CASSLGQGVGYTF
abundance: many; j_gene: TRBJ1-2; v_gene: TRBV20-1; d_gene: -; CDR3nt: TGCAGTGCTAGAGTTTATGAGCAAAACTATGGCTACACCTTC; CDR3aa: CSARVYEQNYGYTF
abundance: few; j_gene: TRBJ2-4; v_gene: TRBV5-1; d_gene: -; CDR3nt: TGCGCCAGCAGCACCGACCCGGAAATTTCAAACATTCAGTACTTC; CDR3aa: CASSTDPEISNIQYF
abundance: many; j_gene: TRBJ1-6; v_gene: TRBV20-1; d_gene: -; CDR3nt: TGCAGTGCTTCCCCCCCGCCCGCTGTTTCACCCCTCCACTTT; CDR3aa: CSASPPPAVSPLHF
abundance: many; j_gene: TRBJ2-1; v_gene: TRBV28; d_gene: TRBD2; CDR3nt: TGTGCCAGCAGTTTCCCGAGCGGGAGGGCCGGCCCCCTGAACAATGAGCAGTTCTTC; CDR3aa: CASSFPSGRAGPLNNEQFF
abundance: -; j_gene: TRBJ1-3; v_gene: TRBV28; d_gene: -; CDR3nt: TGTGCCAGCAGTTTTGGTTTCTCTGGAAACACCATATATTTT; CDR3aa: CASSFGFSGNTIYF
abundance: many; j_gene: TRBJ1-5; v_gene: TRBV28; d_gene: -; CDR3nt: TGTGCCAGCAGTTTGTTCGAATCCCATCAGCCCCAGCATTTT; CDR3aa: CASSLFESHQPQHF
abundance: many; j_gene: TRBJ1-2; v_gene: TRBV10-3; d_gene: -; CDR3nt: TGTGCCATCAGTGGAAGGGAGGGAGGGTCCGACTATGGCTACACCTTC; CDR3aa: CAISGREGGSDYGYTF
abundance: many; j_gene: TRBJ2-7; v_gene: TRBV20-1; d_gene: TRBD2; CDR3nt: TGCAGTGCTAGAGCGTTAGAGTTTCTAGCGGGAGGAGGTTACGAGCAGTACTTC; CDR3aa: CSARALEFLAGGGYEQYF
abundance: many; j_gene: TRBJ2-3; v_gene: TRBV7-8; d_gene: -; CDR3nt: TGTGCCAGCAGCCTCGGGCGAGAAGATACGCAGTATTTT; CDR3aa: CASSLGREDTQYF
abundance: many; j_gene: TRBJ1-6; v_gene: TRBV7-2; d_gene: -; CDR3nt: TGTGCCAGCAGCCCGGGAGGCGGATCACCCCTCCACTTT; CDR3aa: CASSPGGGSPLHF
abundance: many; j_gene: TRBJ1-5; v_gene: TRBV6-2/TRBV6-3; d_gene: -; CDR3nt: TGTGCCAGCATCCATCGAGAGGGGTCGGTCGGCAATCAGCCCCAGCATTTT; CDR3aa: CASIHREGSVGNQPQHF
abundance: many; j_gene: TRBJ2-1; v_gene: TRBV20-1; d_gene: TRBD2; CDR3nt: TGCAGTGCAGCGGCAGGGACTAGCGGGAAACATGAGCAGTTCTTC; CDR3aa: CSAAAGTSGKHEQFF
abundance: few; j_gene: TRBJ2-3; v_gene: TRBV7-2; d_gene: TRBD2; CDR3nt: TGTGCCAGCAGCCCCCCCGGACTAGGTCGGAGAAAAACGCAGTATTTT; CDR3aa: CASSPPGLGRRKTQYF
abundance: many; j_gene: TRBJ2-5; v_gene: TRBV7-9; d_gene: -; CDR3nt: TGTGCCACCAAAACAGGGAACCCCCAAGAGACCCAGTACTTC; CDR3aa: CATKTGNPQETQYF
abundance: many; j_gene: TRBJ1-1; v_gene: TRBV20-1; d_gene: -; CDR3nt: TGCAGTGCTAGGACCGGGGGTGGGGTTAGGACTGAAGCTTTCTTT; CDR3aa: CSARTGGGVRTEAFF
abundance: -; j_gene: TRBJ2-7; v_gene: TRBV5-1; d_gene: TRBD2; CDR3nt: TGCGCCAGCAGCTTGGGTGGAACTAGCGGTCCCTACGAGCAGTACTTC; CDR3aa: CASSLGGTSGPYEQYF
abundance: many; j_gene: TRBJ1-1; v_gene: TRBV20-1; d_gene: -; CDR3nt: TGCAGTGCTAGAGAGGGGGGGGCTTCACGGACTGAAGCTTTCTTT; CDR3aa: CSAREGGASRTEAFF
abundance: many; j_gene: TRBJ2-3; v_gene: TRBV7-8; d_gene: -; CDR3nt: TGTGCCAGCAGCTTCGGCCTCCCGGGAGATACGCAGTATTTT; CDR3aa: CASSFGLPGDTQYF